This T cell receptor beta chain was obtained from a study of T cell responses to AZD1222 COVID-19 vaccine. Study at large: Second-dose intervals near 4 or 12 weeks were combined. Study-wide findings and caveats: Spike-specific TCR repertoires showed rising breadth and depth after two AZD1222 doses. At baseline, seropositivity was found in only 6 or 7 AZD1222 recipients. Repertoires were sampled only after the peak T cell response.

In regard to this clone: Its cognate antigen is unknown.

Produced via immunoSEQ multiplex PCR; TCRdb's table is partial and in-frame only. This sample yields approximately 90,000 clones, of which around nine tenths are seen a single time; roughly 3.5% belongs to the top ten. Germline V CDR1 and CDR2: SGHNT, YYREEE (reference sequence). This CDR3 contains 15 residues. The trim removed 0 bases at V and 0 bases at J, leaving 1 base unmatched. The material was peripheral blood, obtained on day 0 of AZD1222 vaccination. The origin of this receptor is an adult in good health. The chain is built from TRBV5-4 and TRBJ2-7; 9 bases agree with TRBD2. CDR3 region: CASSLGGGVSYEQYF. CDR3 in DNA: TGTGCCAGCAGCTTGGGCGGGGGGGTCTCCTACGAGCAGTACTTC.